This T cell receptor (beta chain) was captured by sequencing in a study of early T cells in non-severe SARS-CoV-2 infection. This clonotype was seen a few times. cDNA molecules, individually, were tagged with unique molecular identifiers. TCRdb analysed the 5' RACE reads with MiXCR anew, one entry per CDR3 protein. Found here are fewer than 85,000 distinct CDR3 sequences, approximately 9.1% of them singletons; the top ten hold approximately 5%. This CDR3 is 13 amino acids long. Trimming cost V 5 bases and J 4 bases, with 11 bases left between them. The TCR was taken from an adult who was a healthcare worker with PCR-confirmed SARS-CoV-2 infection or an uninfected control (not recorded which). The rearrangement uses TRBV12-3 or TRBV12-4 and TRBJ1-2; maybe TRBD1 (5 bases). Sequenced input: whole blood. The DNA of the CDR3 is TGTGCCAGCAGTGACGGGGGGATCTATGGCTACACCTTC. This gives the protein CASSDGGIYGYTF.